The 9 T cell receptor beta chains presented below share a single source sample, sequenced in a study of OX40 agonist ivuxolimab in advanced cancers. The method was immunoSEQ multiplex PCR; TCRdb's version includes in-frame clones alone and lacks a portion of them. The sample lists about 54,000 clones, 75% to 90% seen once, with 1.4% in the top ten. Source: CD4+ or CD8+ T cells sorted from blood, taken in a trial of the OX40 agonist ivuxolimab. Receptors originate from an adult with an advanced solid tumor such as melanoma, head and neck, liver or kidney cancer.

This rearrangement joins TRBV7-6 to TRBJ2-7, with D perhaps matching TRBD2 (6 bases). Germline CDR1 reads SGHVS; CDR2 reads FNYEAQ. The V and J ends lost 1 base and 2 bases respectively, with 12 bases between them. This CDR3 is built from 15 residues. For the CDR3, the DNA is TGTGCCAGCAGCTTAGGTGGGACTCGGCCCTACGAGCAGTACTTC. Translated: CASSLGGTRPYEQYF.

CDR3 sequence (DNA): TGTGCCAGCTCACCCGGTGGGCCCGGACCCTACGAGCAGTACTTC. Its translation: CASSPGGPGPYEQYF. V and J are TRBV18 and TRBJ2-7, with no clear D. The CDR3 loop spans 15 amino acids. CDR1 KGHSH and CDR2 LQKENI come from the germline V gene. V shed 3 bases and J shed 2 bases, with 14 bases lying between them.

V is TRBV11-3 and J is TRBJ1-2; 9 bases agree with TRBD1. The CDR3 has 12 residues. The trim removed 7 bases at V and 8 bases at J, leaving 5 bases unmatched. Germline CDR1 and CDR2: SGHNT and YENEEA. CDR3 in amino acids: CASIPGTGGYTF. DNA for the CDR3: TGTGCCAGCATCCCCGGGACAGGGGGCTACACCTTC.

CDR3 amino acids: CASSLFAGQGGNYGYTF. The CDR3 DNA reads TGTGCCAGCAGTTTATTCGCGGGACAGGGGGGGAACTATGGCTACACCTTC. The genes are TRBV28 and TRBJ1-2; 11 bases align to TRBD1. This CDR3 contains 17 residues. The junction had 6 bases not matched to a gene; V was cut back by 1 base and J by 2 bases. Per the germline V gene, CDR1 is MDHEN and CDR2 is SYDVKM.

The CDR3 bases are TGTGCCAGCAGTTCCTCCAGCGGATTAATCGGGGAGACCCAGTACTTC. This translates into CASSSSSGLIGETQYF. V usage is TRBV6-5 and J usage is TRBJ2-5; the D gene is possibly TRBD2 (5 bases). CDR1 is MNHEY and CDR2 is SVGAGI in the germline V gene. V shed 4 bases and J shed 5 bases, with 20 bases lying between them. The CDR3 covers 16 residues.

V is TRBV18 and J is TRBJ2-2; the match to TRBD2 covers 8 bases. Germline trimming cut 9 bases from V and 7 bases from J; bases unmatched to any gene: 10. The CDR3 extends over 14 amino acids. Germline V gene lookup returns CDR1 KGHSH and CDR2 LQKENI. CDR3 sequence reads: CASTQRESIGELFF. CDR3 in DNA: TGTGCCAGTACCCAGCGGGAGTCGATCGGGGAGCTGTTTTTT.

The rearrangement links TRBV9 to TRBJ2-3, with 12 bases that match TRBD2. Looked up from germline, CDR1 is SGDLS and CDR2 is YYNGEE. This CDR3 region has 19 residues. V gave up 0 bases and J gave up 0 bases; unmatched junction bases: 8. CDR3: CASSVASGLAGTSTDTQYF. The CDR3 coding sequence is TGTGCCAGCAGCGTAGCTTCCGGACTAGCGGGAACTAGCACAGATACGCAGTATTTT.

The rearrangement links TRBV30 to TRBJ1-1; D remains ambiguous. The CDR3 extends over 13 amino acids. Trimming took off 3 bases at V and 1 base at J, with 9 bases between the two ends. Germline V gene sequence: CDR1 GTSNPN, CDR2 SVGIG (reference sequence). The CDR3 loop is CAWRILQNTEAFF. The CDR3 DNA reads TGTGCCTGGAGAATATTGCAGAACACTGAAGCTTTCTTT.

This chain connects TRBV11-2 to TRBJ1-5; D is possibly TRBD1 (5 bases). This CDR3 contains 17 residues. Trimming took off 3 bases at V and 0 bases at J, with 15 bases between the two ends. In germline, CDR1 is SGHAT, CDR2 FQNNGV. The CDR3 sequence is CASSLDKAFLSNQPQHF. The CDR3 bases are TGTGCCAGCAGCTTGGACAAGGCCTTCCTTAGCAATCAGCCCCAGCATTTT.